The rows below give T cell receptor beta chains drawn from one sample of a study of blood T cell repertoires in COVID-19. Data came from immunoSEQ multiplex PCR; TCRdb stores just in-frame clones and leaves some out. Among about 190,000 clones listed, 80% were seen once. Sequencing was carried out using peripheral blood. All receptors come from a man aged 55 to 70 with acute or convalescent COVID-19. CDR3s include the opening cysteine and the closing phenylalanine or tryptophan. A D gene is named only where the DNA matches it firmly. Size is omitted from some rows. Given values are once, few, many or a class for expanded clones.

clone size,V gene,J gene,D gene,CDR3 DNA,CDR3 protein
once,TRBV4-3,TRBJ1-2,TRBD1,TGCGCCAGCAGCCTCAGAACACAGGGGGCGGTTGGCTACACCTTC,CASSLRTQGAVGYTF
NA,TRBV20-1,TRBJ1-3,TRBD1,TGCAGTGCTAGTGAGCAGGGGGTGAATGGAAACACCATATATTTT,CSASEQGVNGNTIYF
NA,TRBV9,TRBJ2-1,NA,TGTGCCAGCAGCGTAGGGAGCTCCTACAATGAGCAGTTCTTC,CASSVGSSYNEQFF
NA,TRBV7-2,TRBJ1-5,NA,TGTGCCAGCAGCTTAGTCGGGGGTGGCAATCAGCCCCAGCATTTT,CASSLVGGGNQPQHF
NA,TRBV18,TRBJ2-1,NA,TGTGCCAGCTCACCACTCTTAGGGGAGGTTGAGCAGTTCTTC,CASSPLLGEVEQFF
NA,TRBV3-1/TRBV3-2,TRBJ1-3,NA,TGTGCCAGCAGCCAAGGACTAGGAAACACCATATATTTT,CASSQGLGNTIYF
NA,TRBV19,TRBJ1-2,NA,TGTGCCAGTAGTCCCATCGACAGCTCCTTAAACTATGGCTACACCTTC,CASSPIDSSLNYGYTF
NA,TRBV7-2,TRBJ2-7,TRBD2,TGTGCCAGCAGCGAGGTAGCGGGGGACTCCTACGAGCAGTACTTC,CASSEVAGDSYEQYF
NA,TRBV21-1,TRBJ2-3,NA,TGTGCCAGCAGCAAAACCAGCGGGGGGACAGATACGCAGTATTTT,CASSKTSGGTDTQYF
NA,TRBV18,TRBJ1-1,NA,TGTGCCAGCTCACCGGGACAAATGAACACTGAAGCTTTCTTT,CASSPGQMNTEAFF
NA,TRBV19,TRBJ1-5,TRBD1,TGTGCCAGTAGTATACAACAGGGGGCCGATCGACAGCCCCAGCATTTT,CASSIQQGADRQPQHF
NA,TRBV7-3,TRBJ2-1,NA,TGTGCCAGCAGCTCCCGTAATAGTGAGCAGTTCTTC,CASSSRNSEQFF
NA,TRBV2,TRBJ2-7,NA,TGTGCCAGCAGGATAGGAGGGGGCTCCACGGCCGAGCAGTACTTC,CASRIGGGSTAEQYF
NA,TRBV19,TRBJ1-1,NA,TGTGCCAGTAAAACAGGGTTCGGCACTGAAGCTTTCTTT,CASKTGFGTEAFF
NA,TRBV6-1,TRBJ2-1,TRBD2,TGTGCCAGCAGTGAATCGGCGGGAGGGTACAATGAGCAGTTCTTC,CASSESAGGYNEQFF
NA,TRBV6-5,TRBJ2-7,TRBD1,TGTGCCAGCGGAACCAGGGGGCGCCACGAGCAGTACTTC,CASGTRGRHEQYF
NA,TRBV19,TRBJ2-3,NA,TGTGCCAGTAGTATAGATCCGCCACCCGGGACAGATACGCAGTATTTT,CASSIDPPPGTDTQYF
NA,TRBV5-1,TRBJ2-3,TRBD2,TGCGCCAGCAGCTTGGGGGGACTAGCGGGGACTAGCACAGATACGCAGTATTTT,CASSLGGLAGTSTDTQYF
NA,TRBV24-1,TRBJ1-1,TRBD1,TGTGCCACCAGGGGACAGGGGGCTCGGACTGAAGCTTTCTTT,CATRGQGARTEAFF
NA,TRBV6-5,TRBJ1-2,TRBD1,TGTGCCAGCAGTTACAGACCAGGGGGCTCTGGCTACACCTTC,CASSYRPGGSGYTF
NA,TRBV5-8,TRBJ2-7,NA,TGTGCCAGCAAAATTGGACAAACATACGAGCAGTACTTC,CASKIGQTYEQYF
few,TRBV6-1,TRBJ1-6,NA,TGTGCCAGCAGTGCGGAGCGGGGTCGAAAAAATTCACCCCTCCACTTT,CASSAERGRKNSPLHF
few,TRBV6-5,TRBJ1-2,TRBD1,TGTGCTTCTCAACCGGGACAGGTCGTCAGCTACACCTTC,CASQPGQVVSYTF
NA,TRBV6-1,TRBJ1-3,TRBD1,TGTGCCAGCACTGAAGGGACAGCTGGAAACACCATATATTTT,CASTEGTAGNTIYF
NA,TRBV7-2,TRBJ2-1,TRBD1,TGTGCCAGCACCCCACGCGGGACAGGAAAGCAGTTCTTC,CASTPRGTGKQFF
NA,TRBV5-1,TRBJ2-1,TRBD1,TGCGCCAGCACGGCACAGGGGTGGGATGAGCAGTTCTTC,CASTAQGWDEQFF
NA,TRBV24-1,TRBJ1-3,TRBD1,TGTGCCACCAGTGACTCCCGGACAGGGCCAGGAAACACCATATATTTT,CATSDSRTGPGNTIYF
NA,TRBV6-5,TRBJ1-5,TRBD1,TGTGCCAGCAGTTCGGGACAGAATAGCAATCAGCCCCAGCATTTT,CASSSGQNSNQPQHF
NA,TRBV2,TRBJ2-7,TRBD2,TGTGCCAGCAGTCCCGGGACTAGCGGGAGAGGTATCGAGCAGTACTTC,CASSPGTSGRGIEQYF
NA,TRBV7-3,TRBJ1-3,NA,TGTGCCACAAAGACAGACTCCGCGGAGCATGCTGGAAACACCATATATTTT,CATKTDSAEHAGNTIYF
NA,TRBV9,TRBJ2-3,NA,TGTGCCAGCAGCCCCTCCTCTAGCGTAGGATTTCCAGATACGCAGTATTTT,CASSPSSSVGFPDTQYF
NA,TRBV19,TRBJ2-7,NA,TGTGCCAGTAGTATAGGAACAGGGTTTGACGAGCAGTACTTC,CASSIGTGFDEQYF
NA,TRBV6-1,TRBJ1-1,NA,TGTGCCAGCAGTGAACCGGGCCCCGTGGGGCTGGGGACTGAAGCTTTCTTT,CASSEPGPVGLGTEAFF
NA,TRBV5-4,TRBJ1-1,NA,TGTGCCAGCAGCTTGGATGCGGCTGAAGCTTTCTTT,CASSLDAAEAFF
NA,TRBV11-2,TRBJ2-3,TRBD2,TGTGCCAGCAGCCGCCGGACTAGCGGGAGGGTTGTGACAGATACGCAGTATTTT,CASSRRTSGRVVTDTQYF
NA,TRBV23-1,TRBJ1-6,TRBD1,TGCGCCAGCAGTCAACGGGGACAGACAAATTCACCCCTCCACTTT,CASSQRGQTNSPLHF
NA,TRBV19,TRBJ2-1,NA,TGTGCCAGTAGTATCTCGGGTGAGCAGTTCTTC,CASSISGEQFF
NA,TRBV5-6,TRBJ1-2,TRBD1,TGTGCCAGCAGCTTGACAGGGGCGGCTAACTATGGCTACACCTTC,CASSLTGAANYGYTF
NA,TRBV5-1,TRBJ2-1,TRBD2,TGCGCCAGCATTATGACTAGCGGGGCTATCAATGAGCAGTTCTTC,CASIMTSGAINEQFF
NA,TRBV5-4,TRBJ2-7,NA,TGTGCCAGCAGCTTGGCCGGACAGCACTACGAGCAGTACTTC,CASSLAGQHYEQYF
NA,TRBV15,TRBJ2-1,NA,TGTGCCACCAGCAGCACCGCCCTAGCGATCATATACAATGAGCAGTTCTTC,CATSSTALAIIYNEQFF
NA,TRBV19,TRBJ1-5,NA,TGTGCCAGTAGTATAGATTTGGCAGGATATCAGCCCCAGCATTTT,CASSIDLAGYQPQHF
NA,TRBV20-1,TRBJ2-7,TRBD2,TGCAGTGCTAGTGGGGTCGGGGCTAGCGGGAGCTACGAGCAGTACTTC,CSASGVGASGSYEQYF
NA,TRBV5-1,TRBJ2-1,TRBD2,TGCGCCAGCAGCCCCAACTTGGGACTAGCGGGAGGTCCGTTCTTC,CASSPNLGLAGGPFF
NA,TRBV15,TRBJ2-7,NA,TGTGCCACCAGCAGAGATCAGGCGAGGGCCTACGAGCAGTACTTC,CATSRDQARAYEQYF
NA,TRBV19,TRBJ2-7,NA,TGTGCCAGTAGTATTAGTCAGGGTGACTACGAGCAGTACTTC,CASSISQGDYEQYF
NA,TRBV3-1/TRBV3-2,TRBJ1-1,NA,TGTGCCAGCAGCGGGAGGGTGGGTGAAGCTTTCTTT,CASSGRVGEAFF
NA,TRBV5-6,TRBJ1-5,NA,TGTGCCAGCAGCTATGCAGGGTGGAGCAATCAGCCCCAGCATTTT,CASSYAGWSNQPQHF
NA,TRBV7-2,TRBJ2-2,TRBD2,TGTGCCAGCAGCTTCAGCGGGACCAACACCGGGGAGCTGTTTTTT,CASSFSGTNTGELFF
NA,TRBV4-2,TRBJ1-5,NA,TGTGCCAGCAGCCAAGAGCGGGGGCTCCGCAATCAGCCCCAGCATTTT,CASSQERGLRNQPQHF
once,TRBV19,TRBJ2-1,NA,TGTGCCAGTAGTAGGGGGCCCGGGACCATTACCGATGAGCAGTTCTTC,CASSRGPGTITDEQFF
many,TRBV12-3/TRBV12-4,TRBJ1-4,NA,TGTGCCAGCAGCCCAAATGAAAAACTGTTTTTT,CASSPNEKLFF